This T cell receptor beta chain was observed in a study of cytomegalovirus exposure and HLA in healthy donors. Study-wide results and caveats: An analysis done earlier found most TCR beta V segments productive about 90% or about 30% of the time.

Unmatched junction bases numbered 16, after V lost 3 bases and J lost 6 bases. Germline V gene data show CDR1 as MRHNA and CDR2 as SNTAGT. This CDR3 region has 18 residues. The PCR made use of 60 Vbeta and 13 Jbeta primers. Data came from immunoSEQ multiplex PCR; TCRdb stores just in-frame clones and leaves some out. The sample carries some 120,000 clones, 65% to 90% recorded once. The donors were healthy bone marrow donors. As for this clone: Its antigen is as yet unknown.

Sequencing was carried out using PBMCs. V gene TRBV6-4 combines with J gene TRBJ2-2; the match to TRBD2 covers 7 bases. This clonotype was obtained from a woman aged 25 to 45 in good health and CMV-seronegative. This CDR3 is CASSEVFTAGAFPGELFF. The CDR3 DNA reads as TGTGCCAGCAGTGAAGTGTTTACCGCGGGAGCATTCCCCGGGGAGCTGTTTTTT.